This T cell receptor beta chain originates from a study of shared clonotypes between healthy human individuals. Study results and limitations: Naive CD4 clonotype sharing across a few donors was 5% to 6%. Rarefaction gave evidence that sorted-subset sequencing remained incomplete despite large depth.

The V gene lost 4 bases and the J gene lost 3 bases, with 2 bases spanning the gap. Germline V gene data show CDR1 as SGDLS and CDR2 as YYNGEE. The CDR3 contains 11 residues. Notes on this clone: Antigen unknown.

Healthy HIV-negative adults without recent acute infections or vaccinations served as donors. Profiled with immunoSEQ multiplex PCR; TCRdb holds only in-frame clones, not every one. The sample consists of more than 1.2 million clones, approximately 98.5% of them appearing once. Sequencing was done on a sample of naive CD4+ T cells sorted from blood. Noted subset: CD45RA+ positively selected. The sequence came from a man younger than 45 in good health. The rearrangement joins TRBV9 to TRBJ1-3, with D unclear. Here the CDR3 reads CASSFGNTIYF. CDR3 DNA sequence: TGTGCCAGCAGCTTTGGAAACACCATATATTTT.